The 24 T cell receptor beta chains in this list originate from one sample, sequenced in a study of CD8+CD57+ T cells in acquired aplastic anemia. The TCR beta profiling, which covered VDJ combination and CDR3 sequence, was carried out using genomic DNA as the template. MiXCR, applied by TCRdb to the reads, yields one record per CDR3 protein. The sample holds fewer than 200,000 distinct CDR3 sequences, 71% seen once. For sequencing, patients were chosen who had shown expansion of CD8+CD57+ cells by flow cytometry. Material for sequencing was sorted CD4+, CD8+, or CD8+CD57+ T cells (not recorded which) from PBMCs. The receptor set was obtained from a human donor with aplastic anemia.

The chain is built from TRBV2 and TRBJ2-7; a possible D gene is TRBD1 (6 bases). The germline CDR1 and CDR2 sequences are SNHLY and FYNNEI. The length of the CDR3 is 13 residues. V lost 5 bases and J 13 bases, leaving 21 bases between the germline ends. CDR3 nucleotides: TGTGCCAGCAGTAATTGGCCACAGGGAGAGCGATACTTC. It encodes CASSNWPQGERYF.

The CDR3: CASSSPKQGNYGYTF. CDR3 bases: TGTGCCAGCAGCTCCCCGAAACAGGGGAACTATGGCTACACCTTC. This rearrangement joins TRBV7-9 to TRBJ1-2, with 7 bases matching TRBD1. The J segment lost 2 bases and the V segment lost 4 bases, leaving 7 bases of the junction unmatched. CDR3 length equals 15 residues. CDR1 and CDR2 (germline): SEHNR, FQNEAQ (reference sequence).

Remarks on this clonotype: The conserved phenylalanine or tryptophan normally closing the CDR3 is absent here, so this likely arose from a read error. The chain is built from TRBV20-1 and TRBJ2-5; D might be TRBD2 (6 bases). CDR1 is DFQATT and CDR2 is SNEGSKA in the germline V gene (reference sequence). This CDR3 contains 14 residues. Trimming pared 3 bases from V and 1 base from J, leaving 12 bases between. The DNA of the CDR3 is TGCAGTGCTAGTGTAATAGCGGTCCAAGAGACCCAGTACCTC. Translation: CSASVIAVQETQYL.

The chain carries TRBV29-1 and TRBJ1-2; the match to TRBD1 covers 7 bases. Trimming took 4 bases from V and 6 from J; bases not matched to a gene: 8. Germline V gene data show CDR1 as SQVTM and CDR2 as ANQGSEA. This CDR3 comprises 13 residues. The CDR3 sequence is CSVGAGGLDGYTF. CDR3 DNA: TGCAGCGTTGGGGCAGGGGGTTTGGATGGCTACACCTTC.

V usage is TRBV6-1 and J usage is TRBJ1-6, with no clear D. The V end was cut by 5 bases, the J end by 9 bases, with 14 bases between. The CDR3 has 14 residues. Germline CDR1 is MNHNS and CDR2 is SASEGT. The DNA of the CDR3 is TGTGCCAGCAGTCCCCGGGTCCTTACTTCACCCCTCCACTTT. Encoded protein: CASSPRVLTSPLHF.

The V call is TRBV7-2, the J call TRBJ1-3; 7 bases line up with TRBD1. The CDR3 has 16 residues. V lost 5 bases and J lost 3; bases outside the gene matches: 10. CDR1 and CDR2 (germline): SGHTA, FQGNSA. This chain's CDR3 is CASSDAGTAYGNTIYF. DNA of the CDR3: TGTGCCAGCAGCGACGCCGGGACAGCTTATGGAAACACCATATATTTT.

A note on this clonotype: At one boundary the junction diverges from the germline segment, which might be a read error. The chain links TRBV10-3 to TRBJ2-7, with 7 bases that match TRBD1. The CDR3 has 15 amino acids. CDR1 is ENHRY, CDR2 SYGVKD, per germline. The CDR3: CASSEARQGPYEQYF. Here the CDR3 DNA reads TGTGCCAGCAGTGAAGCGCGACAGGGCCCCTACGAGCAGTACTTC.

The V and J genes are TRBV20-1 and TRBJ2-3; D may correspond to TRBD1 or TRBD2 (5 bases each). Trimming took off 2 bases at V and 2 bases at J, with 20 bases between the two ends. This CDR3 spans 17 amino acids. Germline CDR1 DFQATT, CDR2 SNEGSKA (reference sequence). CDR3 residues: CSARRGPWTGTTDTQYF. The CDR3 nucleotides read TGCAGTGCTAGACGGGGCCCTTGGACGGGAACCACAGATACGCAGTATTTT.

CDR3 amino acids: CSARAANRNEQYF. CDR3 DNA: TGCAGTGCTAGAGCGGCAAACAGGAACGAGCAGTACTTC. The chain uses TRBV20-1 and TRBJ2-7; D might be TRBD1 (5 bases). The length of the CDR3 is 13 residues. Trimming took off 1 base at V and 5 bases at J, with 12 bases between the two ends. From germline, CDR1 is DFQATT and CDR2 SNEGSKA (reference sequence).

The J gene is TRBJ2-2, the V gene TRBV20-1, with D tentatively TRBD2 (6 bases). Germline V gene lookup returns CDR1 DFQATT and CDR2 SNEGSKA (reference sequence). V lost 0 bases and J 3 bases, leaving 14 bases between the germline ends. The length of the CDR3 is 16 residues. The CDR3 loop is CSARDGGSRYTGELFF. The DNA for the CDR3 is TGCAGTGCTAGAGATGGGGGGAGTCGGTACACCGGGGAGCTGTTTTTT.

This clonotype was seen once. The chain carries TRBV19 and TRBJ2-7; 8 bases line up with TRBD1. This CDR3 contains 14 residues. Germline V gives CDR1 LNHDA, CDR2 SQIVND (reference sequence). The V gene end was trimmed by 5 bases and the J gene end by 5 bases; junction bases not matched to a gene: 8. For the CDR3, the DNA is TGTGCCAGTAGTTCCCAAAAGACAGGGGACGAGCAGTACTTC. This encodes CASSSQKTGDEQYF.

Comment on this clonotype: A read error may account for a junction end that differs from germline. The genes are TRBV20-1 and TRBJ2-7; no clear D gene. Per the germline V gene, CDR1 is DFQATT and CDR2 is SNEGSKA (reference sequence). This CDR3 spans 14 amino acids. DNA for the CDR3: TGCAGTGCTAGTTCCGAATACTTGACGTACGAGCGGTACTTC. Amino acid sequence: CSASSEYLTYERYF.

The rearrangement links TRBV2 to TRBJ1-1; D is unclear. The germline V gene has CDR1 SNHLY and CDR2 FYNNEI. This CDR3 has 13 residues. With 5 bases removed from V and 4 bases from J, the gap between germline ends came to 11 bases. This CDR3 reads CASSFEVTTEAFF. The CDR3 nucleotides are TGTGCCAGCAGTTTCGAGGTTACCACTGAAGCTTTCTTT.

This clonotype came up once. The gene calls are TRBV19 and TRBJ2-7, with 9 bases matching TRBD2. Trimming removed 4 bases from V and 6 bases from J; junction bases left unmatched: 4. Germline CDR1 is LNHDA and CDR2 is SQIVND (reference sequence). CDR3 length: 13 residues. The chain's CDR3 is CASSKGLAAEQYF. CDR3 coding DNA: TGTGCCAGTAGTAAGGGACTAGCCGCCGAGCAGTACTTC.

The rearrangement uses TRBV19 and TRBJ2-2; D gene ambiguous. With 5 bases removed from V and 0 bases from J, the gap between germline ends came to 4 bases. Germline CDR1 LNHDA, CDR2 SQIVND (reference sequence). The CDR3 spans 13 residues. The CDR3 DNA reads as TGTGCCAGTAGTGAGACGAACACCGGGGAGCTGTTTTTT. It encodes CASSETNTGELFF. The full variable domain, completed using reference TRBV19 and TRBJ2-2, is DGGITQSPKYLFRKEGQNVTLSCEQNLNHDAMYWYRQDPGQGLRLIYYSQIVNDFQKGDIAEGYSVSREKKESFPLTVTSAQKNPTAFYLCASSETNTGELFFGEGSRLTVL.

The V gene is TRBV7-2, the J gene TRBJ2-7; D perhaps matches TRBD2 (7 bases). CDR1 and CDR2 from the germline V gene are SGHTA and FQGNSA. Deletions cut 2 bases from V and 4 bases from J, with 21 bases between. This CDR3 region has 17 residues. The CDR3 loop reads CASSLRGSWGGHYEQYF. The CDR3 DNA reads TGTGCCAGCAGCTTAAGGGGATCTTGGGGGGGCCATTACGAGCAGTACTTC.

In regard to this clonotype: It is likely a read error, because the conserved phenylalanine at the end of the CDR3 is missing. The CDR3 nucleotides are TGTGCCATCAGTGAGGCGACAGGGGGCGCATCCGACGAGCAGTACTAC. Its protein is CAISEATGGASDEQYY. The chain has TRBV10-3 and TRBJ2-7, with TRBD1 matching over 10 bases. J lost 5 bases, V lost 2 bases, and 9 bases had no gene match. The germline gives CDR1 ENHRY, CDR2 SYGVKD. The CDR3 is made up of 16 amino acids.

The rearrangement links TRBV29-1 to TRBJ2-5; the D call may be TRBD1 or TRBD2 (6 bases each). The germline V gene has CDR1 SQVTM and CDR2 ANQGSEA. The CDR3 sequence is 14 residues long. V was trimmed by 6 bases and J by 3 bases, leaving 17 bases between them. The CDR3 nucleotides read TGCAGCGTGCTTCGAGGGGGGCGTAAAGAGACCCAGTACTTC. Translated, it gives CSVLRGGRKETQYF.

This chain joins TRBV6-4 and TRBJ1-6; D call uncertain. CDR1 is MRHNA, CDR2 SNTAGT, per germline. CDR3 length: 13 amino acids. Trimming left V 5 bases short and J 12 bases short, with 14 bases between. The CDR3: CASSTHIPKPLHF. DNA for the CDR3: TGTGCCAGCAGTACACATATCCCGAAACCCCTCCACTTT.

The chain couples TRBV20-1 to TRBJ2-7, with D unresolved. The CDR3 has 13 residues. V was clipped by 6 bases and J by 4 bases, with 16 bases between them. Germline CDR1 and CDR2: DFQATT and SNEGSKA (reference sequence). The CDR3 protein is CSAPDRSRYEQYF. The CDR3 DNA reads TGCAGTGCCCCCGACCGATCGCGGTACGAGCAGTACTTC.

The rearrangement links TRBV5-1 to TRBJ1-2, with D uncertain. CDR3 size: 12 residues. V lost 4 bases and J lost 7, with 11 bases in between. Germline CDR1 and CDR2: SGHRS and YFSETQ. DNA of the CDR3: TGCGCCAGCAGCCTTCAAACGGGTGGCTACACCTTC. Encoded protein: CASSLQTGGYTF.

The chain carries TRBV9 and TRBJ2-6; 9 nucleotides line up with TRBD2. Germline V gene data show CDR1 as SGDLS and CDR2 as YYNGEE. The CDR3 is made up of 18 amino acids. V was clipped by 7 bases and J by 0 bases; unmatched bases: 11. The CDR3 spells CASCPNLAGTSGANVLTF. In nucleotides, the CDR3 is TGTGCCAGCTGTCCTAACCTAGCGGGGACCTCTGGGGCCAACGTCCTGACTTTC.

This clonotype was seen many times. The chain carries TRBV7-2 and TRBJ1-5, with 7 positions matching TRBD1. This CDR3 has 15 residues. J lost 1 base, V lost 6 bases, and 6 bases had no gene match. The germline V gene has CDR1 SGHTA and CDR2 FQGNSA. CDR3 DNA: TGTGCCAGCAGAAATCAGGGGGTGAGCAATCAGCCCCAGCATTTT. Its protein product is CASRNQGVSNQPQHF.

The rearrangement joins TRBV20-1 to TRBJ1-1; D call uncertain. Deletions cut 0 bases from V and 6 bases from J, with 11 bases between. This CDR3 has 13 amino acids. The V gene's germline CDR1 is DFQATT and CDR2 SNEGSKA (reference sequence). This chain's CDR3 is CSARDYRGAEAFF. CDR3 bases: TGCAGTGCTAGAGATTACAGAGGCGCTGAAGCTTTCTTT.